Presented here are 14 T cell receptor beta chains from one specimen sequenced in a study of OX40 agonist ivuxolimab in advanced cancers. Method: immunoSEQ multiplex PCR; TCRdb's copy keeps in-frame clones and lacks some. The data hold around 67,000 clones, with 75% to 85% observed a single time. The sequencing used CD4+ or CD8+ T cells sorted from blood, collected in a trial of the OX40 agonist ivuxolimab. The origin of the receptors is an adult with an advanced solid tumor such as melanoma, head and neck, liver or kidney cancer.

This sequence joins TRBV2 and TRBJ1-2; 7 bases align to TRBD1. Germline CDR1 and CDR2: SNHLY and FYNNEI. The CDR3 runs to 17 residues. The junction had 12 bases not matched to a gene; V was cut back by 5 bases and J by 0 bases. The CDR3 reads CASSSLRTGGSNYGYTF. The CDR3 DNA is TGTGCCAGCAGTTCCCTTCGGACAGGCGGCTCTAACTATGGCTACACCTTC.

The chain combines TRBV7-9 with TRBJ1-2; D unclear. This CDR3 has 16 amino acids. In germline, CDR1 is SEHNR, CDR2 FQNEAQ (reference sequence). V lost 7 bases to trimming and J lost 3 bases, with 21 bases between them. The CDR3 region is CASNSLISGEDYGYTF. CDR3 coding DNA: TGTGCCAGCAACTCTCTAATAAGTGGGGAGGACTATGGCTACACCTTC.

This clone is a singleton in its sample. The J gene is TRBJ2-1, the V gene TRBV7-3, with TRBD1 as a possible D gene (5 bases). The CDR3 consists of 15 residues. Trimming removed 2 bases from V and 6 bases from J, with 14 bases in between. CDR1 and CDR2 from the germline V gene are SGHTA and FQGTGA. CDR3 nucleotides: TGTGCCAGCAGCTTATCTCCGGTAGGGGTCAATGAGCAGTTCTTC. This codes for CASSLSPVGVNEQFF. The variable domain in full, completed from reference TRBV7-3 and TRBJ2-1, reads GAGVSQTPSNKVTEKGKYVELRCDPISGHTALYWYRQSLGQGPEFLIYFQGTGAADDSGLPNDRFFAVRPEGSVSTLKIQRTERGDSAVYLCASSLSPVGVNEQFFGPGTRLTVL.

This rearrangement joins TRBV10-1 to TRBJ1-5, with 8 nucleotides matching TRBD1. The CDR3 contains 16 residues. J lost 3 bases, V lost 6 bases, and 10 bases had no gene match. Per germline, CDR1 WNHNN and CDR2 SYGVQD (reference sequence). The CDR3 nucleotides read TGCGCCAGCAGGGAAAACCAGACAGGGGACAATCAGCCCCAGCATTTT. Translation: CASRENQTGDNQPQHF.

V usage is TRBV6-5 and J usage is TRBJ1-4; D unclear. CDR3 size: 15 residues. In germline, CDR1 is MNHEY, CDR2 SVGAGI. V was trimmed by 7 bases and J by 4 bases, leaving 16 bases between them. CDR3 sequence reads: CASNPGVSVNEKLFF. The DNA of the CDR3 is TGTGCCAGCAATCCCGGGGTGTCTGTTAATGAAAAACTGTTTTTT.

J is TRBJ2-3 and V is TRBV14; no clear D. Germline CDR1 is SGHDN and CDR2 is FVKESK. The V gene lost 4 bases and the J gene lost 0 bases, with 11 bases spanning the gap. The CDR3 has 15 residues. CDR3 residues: CASSRGTRSTDTQYF. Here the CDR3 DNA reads TGTGCCAGCAGCCGCGGAACACGAAGCACAGATACGCAGTATTTT.

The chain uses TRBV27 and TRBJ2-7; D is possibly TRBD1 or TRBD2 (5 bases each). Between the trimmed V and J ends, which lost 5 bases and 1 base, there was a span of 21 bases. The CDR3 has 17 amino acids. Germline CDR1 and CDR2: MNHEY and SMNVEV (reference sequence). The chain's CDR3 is CASSQTHIWDGSYEQYF. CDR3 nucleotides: TGTGCCAGCAGTCAAACACACATTTGGGACGGATCCTACGAGCAGTACTTC.

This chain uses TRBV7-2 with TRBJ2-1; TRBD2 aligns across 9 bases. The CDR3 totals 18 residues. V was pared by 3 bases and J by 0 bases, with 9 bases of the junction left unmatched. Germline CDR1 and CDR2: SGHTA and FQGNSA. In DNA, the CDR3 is TGTGCCAGCAGCTTGCCGGGACTAGCCTCTGACTCCTACAATGAGCAGTTCTTC. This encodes CASSLPGLASDSYNEQFF. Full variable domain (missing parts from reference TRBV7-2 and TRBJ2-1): GAGVSQSPSNKVTEKGKDVELRCDPISGHTALYWYRQSLGQGLEFLIYFQGNSAPDKSGLPSDRFSAERTGGSVSTLTIQRTQQEDSAVYLCASSLPGLASDSYNEQFFGPGTRLTVL.

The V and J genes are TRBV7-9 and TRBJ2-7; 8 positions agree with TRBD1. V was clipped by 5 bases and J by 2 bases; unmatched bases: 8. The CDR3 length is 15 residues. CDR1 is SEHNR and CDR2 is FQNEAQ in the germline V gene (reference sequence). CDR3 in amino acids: CASSVGQGSTYEQYF. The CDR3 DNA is TGTGCCAGCAGCGTAGGACAGGGATCAACCTACGAGCAGTACTTC.

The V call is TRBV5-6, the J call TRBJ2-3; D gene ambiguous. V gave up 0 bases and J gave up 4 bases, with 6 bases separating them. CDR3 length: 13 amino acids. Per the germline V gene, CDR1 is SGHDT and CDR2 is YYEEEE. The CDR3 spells CASSLGFPDTQYF. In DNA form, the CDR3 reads TGTGCCAGCAGCTTGGGGTTTCCAGATACGCAGTATTTT.

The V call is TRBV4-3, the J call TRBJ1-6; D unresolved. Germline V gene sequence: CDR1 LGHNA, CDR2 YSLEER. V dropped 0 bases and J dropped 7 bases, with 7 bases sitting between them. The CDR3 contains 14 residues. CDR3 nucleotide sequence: TGCGCCAGCAGCCAAGACTTTCAGAATTCACCCCTCCACTTT. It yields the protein CASSQDFQNSPLHF.

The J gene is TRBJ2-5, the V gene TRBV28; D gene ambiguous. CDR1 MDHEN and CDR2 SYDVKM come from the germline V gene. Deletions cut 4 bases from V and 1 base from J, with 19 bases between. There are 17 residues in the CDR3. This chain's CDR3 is CASSSAGEVTSQETQYF. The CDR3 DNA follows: TGTGCCAGCAGTTCAGCTGGGGAAGTCACAAGCCAAGAGACCCAGTACTTC. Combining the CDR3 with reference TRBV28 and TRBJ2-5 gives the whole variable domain DVKVTQSSRYLVKRTGEKVFLECVQDMDHENMFWYRQDPGLGLRLIYFSYDVKMKEKGDIPEGYSVSREKKERFSLILESASTNQTSMYLCASSSAGEVTSQETQYFGPGTRLLVL.

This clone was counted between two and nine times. CDR3 nucleotide sequence: TGTGCCAGCAGCTCGGGACTAGCGGGGGGGCGGACAGATACGCAGTATTTT. Translated, it gives CASSSGLAGGRTDTQYF. V and J are TRBV9 and TRBJ2-3; 16 nucleotides align to TRBD2. The CDR3 has 17 amino acids. With 4 bases clipped from V and 3 bases from J, the junction kept 5 bases outside the gene matches. Germline assignment: CDR1 SGDLS and CDR2 YYNGEE.

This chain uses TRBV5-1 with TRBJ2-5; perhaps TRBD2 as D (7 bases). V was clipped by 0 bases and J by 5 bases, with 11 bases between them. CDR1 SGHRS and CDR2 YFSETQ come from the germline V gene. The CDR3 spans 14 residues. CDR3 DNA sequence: TGCGCCAGCAGCTTGGCGGGGGGCCCGGAGACCCAGTACTTC. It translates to CASSLAGGPETQYF.